Listed below are T cell receptor beta chains from one sample, sequenced in a study of CD8 T cells in Susac syndrome. In TCRdb, the immunoSEQ multiplex PCR reads were re-called with MiXCR into one record per CDR3 protein. Altogether just under 95,000 distinct CDR3 sequences are present, around 94% being singletons, with the ten largest covering less than 0.4%. The sample was CD4+ T cells from PBMCs. The receptors come from a human donor with Susac syndrome. Both conserved end residues are part of each CDR3. The D gene is left open where the match is weak. Clone size is given for some rows only: seen once, a few or many times, or a class if the clone is expanded.

J: TRBJ2-3; V: TRBV6-4; D: TRBD2; size: .; DNA: TGTGCCAGCAGTCAGGAGCGGGGGGACACAGATACGCAGTATTTT; CDR3: CASSQERGDTDTQYF
J: TRBJ1-3; V: TRBV9; D: .; size: .; DNA: TGTGCCAGCAGTTCCCTCTCAGGGATGGCTGGAAACACCATATATTTT; CDR3: CASSSLSGMAGNTIYF
J: TRBJ1-5; V: TRBV12-3/TRBV12-4; D: .; size: .; DNA: TGTGCCAGCAGTTGGGGGGGCAGCAACAATCAGCCCCAGCATTTT; CDR3: CASSWGGSNNQPQHF
J: TRBJ2-2; V: TRBV12-3/TRBV12-4; D: .; size: .; DNA: TGTGCCAGCAGCTGGACAGAGAACACCGGGGAGCTGTTTTTT; CDR3: CASSWTENTGELFF
J: TRBJ2-3; V: TRBV14; D: .; size: once; DNA: TGTGCCAGCAGCCAAGATTTGGGGTCCAGCACAGATACGCAGTATTTT; CDR3: CASSQDLGSSTDTQYF
J: TRBJ1-2; V: TRBV30; D: .; size: .; DNA: TGTGCCGGGACGGAGGGACGGTCCTATGGCTACACCTTC; CDR3: CAGTEGRSYGYTF
J: TRBJ1-5; V: TRBV20-1; D: TRBD1; size: .; DNA: TGCAGTGCTAGAACGAGAGGGACAGGGGGGCCGCAGCCCCAGCATTTT; CDR3: CSARTRGTGGPQPQHF
J: TRBJ1-5; V: TRBV30; D: .; size: .; DNA: TGTGCCTGGAGTGAATTGGGGCCTAGTCAGCCCCAGCATTTT; CDR3: CAWSELGPSQPQHF
J: TRBJ2-3; V: TRBV3-1; D: .; size: .; DNA: TGTGCCAGCAGCCAAGGCGGGGGCACAGATACGCAGTATTTT; CDR3: CASSQGGGTDTQYF
J: TRBJ2-5; V: TRBV12-3/TRBV12-4; D: TRBD1; size: .; DNA: TGTGCCAGCAGGGCGGACAGGGTGGAGACCCAGTACTTC; CDR3: CASRADRVETQYF
J: TRBJ1-6; V: TRBV27; D: .; size: .; DNA: TGTGCCAGCAGTACCATCCGAGGGAATTCACCCCTCCACTTT; CDR3: CASSTIRGNSPLHF
J: TRBJ2-1; V: TRBV7-6; D: .; size: .; DNA: TGTGCCAGCAGCTTAGCGAGGCAGGGTCACAATGAGCAGTTCTTC; CDR3: CASSLARQGHNEQFF
J: TRBJ2-7; V: TRBV29-1; D: .; size: .; DNA: TGCAGCGTTGAAAAGGGCGGGTACGAGCAGTACTTC; CDR3: CSVEKGGYEQYF
J: TRBJ2-7; V: TRBV20-1; D: .; size: .; DNA: TGCAGTGCTAGAGATCAGCTGGTCAGTTCCTACGAGCAGTACTTC; CDR3: CSARDQLVSSYEQYF
J: TRBJ2-5; V: TRBV6-2/TRBV6-3; D: .; size: .; DNA: TGTGCCAGCAGTCGCAGGTCCGCGGGGAAAGAGACCCAGTACTTC; CDR3: CASSRRSAGKETQYF
J: TRBJ2-3; V: TRBV7-6; D: .; size: few; DNA: TGTGCCAGCAGCCCTCGCACAGATACGCAGTATTTT; CDR3: CASSPRTDTQYF
J: TRBJ2-7; V: TRBV20-1; D: .; size: .; DNA: TGCAGTGCCCAAGACTATTACTCCTACGAGCAGTACTTC; CDR3: CSAQDYYSYEQYF
J: TRBJ2-3; V: TRBV5-1; D: .; size: .; DNA: TGCGCCAGCAGCTTGGCAGGTGCAGGGGGCACAGATACGCAGTATTTT; CDR3: CASSLAGAGGTDTQYF
J: TRBJ1-5; V: TRBV19; D: .; size: .; DNA: TGTGCCAGTAGTATTCAGGGAAACAATCAGCCCCAGCATTTT; CDR3: CASSIQGNNQPQHF
J: TRBJ2-2; V: TRBV20-1; D: TRBD1; size: .; DNA: TGCAGTGTCTTACGAGACAGGGCAGCTGGGGAGCTGTTTTTT; CDR3: CSVLRDRAAGELFF
J: TRBJ2-5; V: TRBV30; D: .; size: .; DNA: TGTGCCTGGAGCTGGTGGACCGGGGAGACCCAGTACTTC; CDR3: CAWSWWTGETQYF
J: TRBJ2-5; V: TRBV7-9; D: .; size: .; DNA: TGTGCCAGCAGCGCCTTCAGGGATGAAGAGACCCAGTACTTC; CDR3: CASSAFRDEETQYF
J: TRBJ1-5; V: TRBV28; D: .; size: .; DNA: TGTGCCAGCAGTTGGACTGGGGGGGCCCAGCATTTT; CDR3: CASSWTGGAQHF
J: TRBJ1-6; V: TRBV30; D: .; size: .; DNA: TGTGCCTGGAGTTCGGGCAGCGGCCTCTCCTATAATTCACCCCTCCACTTT; CDR3: CAWSSGSGLSYNSPLHF
J: TRBJ1-5; V: TRBV9; D: .; size: .; DNA: TGTGCCAGCAGCGTAGTTGCCGGTCAGCCCCAGCATTTT; CDR3: CASSVVAGQPQHF
J: TRBJ1-2; V: TRBV7-8; D: TRBD1; size: .; DNA: TGTGCCAGCAGCTTAAATAGGACAGGGGCGCATGGCTACACCTTC; CDR3: CASSLNRTGAHGYTF
J: TRBJ2-5; V: TRBV4-2; D: TRBD1; size: .; DNA: TGTGCCAGCAGCCTAGGGACAGGGTCGAAGGAGACCCAGTACTTC; CDR3: CASSLGTGSKETQYF
J: TRBJ2-7; V: TRBV20-1; D: TRBD1; size: .; DNA: TGCAGTGCTCAAGACAGGGGGCGATACGAGCAGTACTTC; CDR3: CSAQDRGRYEQYF
J: TRBJ2-7; V: TRBV4-1; D: .; size: once; DNA: TGCGCCAGCAGCCAAGTAAATCAAGGGGAGCAGTACTTC; CDR3: CASSQVNQGEQYF
J: TRBJ2-5; V: TRBV5-6; D: .; size: .; DNA: TGTGCCAGCAGCTTGGAGAAGACCCAGTACTTC; CDR3: CASSLEKTQYF
J: TRBJ2-1; V: TRBV20-1; D: .; size: .; DNA: TGCAGTCCCCCCCCGATGAGCAGTTTCTTC; CDR3: CSPPPMSSFF
J: TRBJ1-5; V: TRBV30; D: .; size: .; DNA: TGTGCCTGGAGAGCTGGGACGAGGCAGCCCCAGCATTTT; CDR3: CAWRAGTRQPQHF
J: TRBJ2-1; V: TRBV6-9; D: .; size: .; DNA: TGTGCCACTTTCGGGGAAGACCACAATGAGCAGTTCTTC; CDR3: CATFGEDHNEQFF
J: TRBJ1-1; V: TRBV4-2; D: .; size: .; DNA: TGTGCCAGCAGCCAAGCCGGCGGGGTAGAAGCTTTCTTT; CDR3: CASSQAGGVEAFF
J: TRBJ1-2; V: TRBV9; D: .; size: .; DNA: TGTGCCAGCAGCGGGGCGGCAGTCTATGGCTACACCTTC; CDR3: CASSGAAVYGYTF
J: TRBJ2-3; V: TRBV7-2; D: TRBD2; size: once; DNA: TGTGCCAGCAGCTCCCGGGGGAGCGGGGGCACAGATACGCAGTATTTT; CDR3: CASSSRGSGGTDTQYF
J: TRBJ1-1; V: TRBV5-4; D: .; size: .; DNA: TGTGCCAGCAGCTTATCCGGGACATCGAACACTGAAGCTTTCTTT; CDR3: CASSLSGTSNTEAFF
J: TRBJ1-1; V: TRBV29-1; D: .; size: .; DNA: TGCAGCGTCAAAAAGGCGGCTGAAGCTTTCTTT; CDR3: CSVKKAAEAFF
J: TRBJ1-6; V: TRBV20-1; D: .; size: .; DNA: TGCAGTGCGCCGAAAGTAGGGGAATCACCCCTCCACTTT; CDR3: CSAPKVGESPLHF
J: TRBJ2-1; V: TRBV14; D: .; size: .; DNA: TGTGCCAGCAGCGCAATCTACAACAATGAGCAGTTCTTC; CDR3: CASSAIYNNEQFF
J: TRBJ1-3; V: TRBV28; D: .; size: .; DNA: TGTGCCAGCAGTTTATGGTCCCAGGGTGGAAACACCATATATTTT; CDR3: CASSLWSQGGNTIYF
J: TRBJ2-3; V: TRBV11-2; D: .; size: .; DNA: TGTGCCAGCACCGAGGGGATATGGGGGGCCACACGAGATACGCAGTATTTT; CDR3: CASTEGIWGATRDTQYF
J: TRBJ1-6; V: TRBV2; D: .; size: .; DNA: TGTGCCAGCAGGGACCTGCGGGGGAATAATTCACCCCTCCACTTT; CDR3: CASRDLRGNNSPLHF
J: TRBJ2-1; V: TRBV7-9; D: TRBD2; size: .; DNA: TGTGCCAGCACCTTGCGGGGGAATGAGCAGTTCTTC; CDR3: CASTLRGNEQFF
J: TRBJ2-1; V: TRBV4-1; D: .; size: .; DNA: TGCGCCAGCAGCCAAGAGGCGCCTAGATCCGGTGAGCAGTTCTTC; CDR3: CASSQEAPRSGEQFF
J: TRBJ1-2; V: TRBV3-1; D: .; size: .; DNA: TGTGCCAGCAGCCAAGCCAGGGTTTACGGCTACACCTTC; CDR3: CASSQARVYGYTF
J: TRBJ2-7; V: TRBV6-2/TRBV6-3; D: TRBD1; size: .; DNA: TGTGCCAGCAGTTATCCCCAGACAGGGCTCTACGAGCAGTACTTC; CDR3: CASSYPQTGLYEQYF
J: TRBJ2-7; V: TRBV10-3; D: .; size: .; DNA: TGTGCCAACCCCGGGCCCGGAGCTACCTACGAGCAGTACTTC; CDR3: CANPGPGATYEQYF